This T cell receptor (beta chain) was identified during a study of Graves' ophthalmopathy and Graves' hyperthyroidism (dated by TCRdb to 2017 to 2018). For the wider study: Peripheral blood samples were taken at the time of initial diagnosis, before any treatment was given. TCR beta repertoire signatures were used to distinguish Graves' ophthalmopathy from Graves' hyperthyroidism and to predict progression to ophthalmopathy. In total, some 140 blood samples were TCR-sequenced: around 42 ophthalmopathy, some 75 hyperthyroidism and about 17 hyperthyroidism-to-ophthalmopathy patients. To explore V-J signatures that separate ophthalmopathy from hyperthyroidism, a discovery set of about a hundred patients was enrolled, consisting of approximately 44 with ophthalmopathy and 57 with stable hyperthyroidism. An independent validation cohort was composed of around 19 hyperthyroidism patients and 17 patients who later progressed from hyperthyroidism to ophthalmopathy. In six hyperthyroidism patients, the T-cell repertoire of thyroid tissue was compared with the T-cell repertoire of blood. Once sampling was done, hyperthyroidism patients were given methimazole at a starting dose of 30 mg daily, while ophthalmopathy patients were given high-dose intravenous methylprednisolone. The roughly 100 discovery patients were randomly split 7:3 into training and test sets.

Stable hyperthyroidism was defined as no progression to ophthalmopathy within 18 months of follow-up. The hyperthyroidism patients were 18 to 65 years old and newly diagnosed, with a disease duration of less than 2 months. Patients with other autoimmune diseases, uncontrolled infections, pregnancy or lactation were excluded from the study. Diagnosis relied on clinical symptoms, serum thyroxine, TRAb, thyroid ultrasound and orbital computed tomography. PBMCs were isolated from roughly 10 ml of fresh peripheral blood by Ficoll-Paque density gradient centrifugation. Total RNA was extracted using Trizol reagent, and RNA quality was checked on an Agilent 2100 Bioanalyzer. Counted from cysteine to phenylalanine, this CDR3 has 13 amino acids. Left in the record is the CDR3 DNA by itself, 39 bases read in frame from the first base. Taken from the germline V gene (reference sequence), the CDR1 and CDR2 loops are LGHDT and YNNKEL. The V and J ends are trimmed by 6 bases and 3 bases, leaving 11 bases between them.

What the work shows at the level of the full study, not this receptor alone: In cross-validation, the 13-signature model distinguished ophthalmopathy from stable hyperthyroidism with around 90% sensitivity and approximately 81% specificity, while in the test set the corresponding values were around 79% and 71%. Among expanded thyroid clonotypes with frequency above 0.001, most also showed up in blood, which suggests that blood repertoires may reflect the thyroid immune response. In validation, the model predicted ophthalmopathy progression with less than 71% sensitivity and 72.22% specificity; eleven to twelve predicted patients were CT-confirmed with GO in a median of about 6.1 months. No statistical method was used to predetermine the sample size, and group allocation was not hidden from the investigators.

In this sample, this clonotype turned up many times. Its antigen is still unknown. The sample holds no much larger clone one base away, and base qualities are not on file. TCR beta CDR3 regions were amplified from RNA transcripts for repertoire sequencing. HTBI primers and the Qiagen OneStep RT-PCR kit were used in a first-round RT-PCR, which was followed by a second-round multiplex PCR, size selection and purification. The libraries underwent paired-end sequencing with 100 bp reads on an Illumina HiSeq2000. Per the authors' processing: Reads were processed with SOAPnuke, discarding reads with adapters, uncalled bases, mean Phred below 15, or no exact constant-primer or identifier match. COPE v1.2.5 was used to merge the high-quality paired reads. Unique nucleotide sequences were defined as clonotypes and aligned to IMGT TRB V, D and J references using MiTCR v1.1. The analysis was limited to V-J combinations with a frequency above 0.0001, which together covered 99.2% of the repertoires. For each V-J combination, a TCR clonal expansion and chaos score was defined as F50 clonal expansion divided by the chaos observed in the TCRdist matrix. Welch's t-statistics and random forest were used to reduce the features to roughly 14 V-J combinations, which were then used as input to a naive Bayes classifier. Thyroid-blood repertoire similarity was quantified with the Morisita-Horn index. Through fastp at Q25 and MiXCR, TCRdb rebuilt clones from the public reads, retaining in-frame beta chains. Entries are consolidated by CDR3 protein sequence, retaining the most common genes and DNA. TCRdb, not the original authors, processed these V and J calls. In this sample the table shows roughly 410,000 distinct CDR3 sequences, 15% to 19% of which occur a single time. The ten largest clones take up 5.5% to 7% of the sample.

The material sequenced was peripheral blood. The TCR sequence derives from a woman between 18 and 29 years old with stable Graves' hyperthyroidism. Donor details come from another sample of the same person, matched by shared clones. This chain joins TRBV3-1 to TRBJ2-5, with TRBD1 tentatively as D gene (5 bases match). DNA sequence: TGTGCCAGCAGACCCGACAGAAAAGAGACCCAGTACTTC. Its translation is CASRPDRKETQYF.